These T cell receptor beta chains were read from a single sample in a study of T cell changes during pregnancy in multiple sclerosis. The method was immunoSEQ multiplex PCR; TCRdb's version includes in-frame clones alone and lacks a portion of them. This sample has around 88,000 clones, with approximately 92% found just once. The sequenced sample was peripheral blood, obtained in the first trimester of pregnancy. Every receptor here comes from a female donor with multiple sclerosis, enrolled in a pregnancy study. The CDR3 runs from the conserved cysteine through the conserved F or W. D genes are given only for firm matches. The size entry is marked missing in some rows and otherwise reads once, few, many or a size class.

d_gene: -
abundance: -
j_gene: TRBJ1-2
v_gene: TRBV21-1
CDR3nt: TGTGCCGCTAGACCTAGAGGAACCTTC
CDR3aa: CAARPRGTF

d_gene: -
abundance: once
j_gene: TRBJ2-2
v_gene: TRBV6-1
CDR3nt: TGTGCCAGCAGTGACAGCGGGACCGGGGAGCTGTTTTTT
CDR3aa: CASSDSGTGELFF

d_gene: TRBD2
abundance: -
j_gene: TRBJ2-7
v_gene: TRBV4-3
CDR3nt: TGCGCCAGCAGCCAATTAGCGGGAGGGCCTGTCGAGCAGTACTTC
CDR3aa: CASSQLAGGPVEQYF

d_gene: TRBD1
abundance: -
j_gene: TRBJ2-7
v_gene: TRBV5-4
CDR3nt: TGTGCAGGTGAGATCAGGGGGCGCGGTTACGAGCAGTACTTC
CDR3aa: CAGEIRGRGYEQYF

d_gene: -
abundance: -
j_gene: TRBJ2-5
v_gene: TRBV6-1
CDR3nt: TGTGCCAGCACAAAAGACAGGACCCAAGGGACCCAGTACTTC
CDR3aa: CASTKDRTQGTQYF

d_gene: -
abundance: -
j_gene: TRBJ1-5
v_gene: TRBV28
CDR3nt: TGTGCCAGCAGCGATCTCCGGTTCTATGAAGATCAGCCCCAGCATTTT
CDR3aa: CASSDLRFYEDQPQHF

d_gene: TRBD1
abundance: -
j_gene: TRBJ2-5
v_gene: TRBV2
CDR3nt: TGTGCCAGCAGTGAGACAGGGGTTGGAGAGACCCAGTACTTC
CDR3aa: CASSETGVGETQYF

d_gene: TRBD1
abundance: -
j_gene: TRBJ1-2
v_gene: TRBV7-2
CDR3nt: TGTGCCAGCAGCTCGGGACAGGGGAGTAGGTATGGCTACACCTTC
CDR3aa: CASSSGQGSRYGYTF

d_gene: -
abundance: -
j_gene: TRBJ2-7
v_gene: TRBV10-3
CDR3nt: TGTGCCATCACTCTGGACAGTCACCCCTACGAGCAGTACTTC
CDR3aa: CAITLDSHPYEQYF

d_gene: TRBD1
abundance: -
j_gene: TRBJ1-1
v_gene: TRBV5-8
CDR3nt: TGTGCCAGCAGCTCGGGGGACAGGGGGATGAACACTGAAGCTTTCTTT
CDR3aa: CASSSGDRGMNTEAFF

d_gene: TRBD2
abundance: -
j_gene: TRBJ2-1
v_gene: TRBV7-3
CDR3nt: TGTGCCAGCAGCTTAACCCGTACTAGCGGCAATGAGCAGTTCTTC
CDR3aa: CASSLTRTSGNEQFF

d_gene: TRBD2
abundance: -
j_gene: TRBJ2-7
v_gene: TRBV18
CDR3nt: TGTGCCAGCTCCCGGGGGGGCGCTTACGAGCAGTACTTC
CDR3aa: CASSRGGAYEQYF

d_gene: -
abundance: -
j_gene: TRBJ2-2
v_gene: TRBV29-1
CDR3nt: TGCAGCGTTGAAGATCCTCAGGGGAGGGCCGGGGAGCTGTTTTTT
CDR3aa: CSVEDPQGRAGELFF

d_gene: TRBD2
abundance: -
j_gene: TRBJ2-1
v_gene: TRBV5-1
CDR3nt: TGCGCCAGCAGAAAACTAGCGGGAGGGCTTAACTTCAACAATGAGCAGTTCTTC
CDR3aa: CASRKLAGGLNFNNEQFF

d_gene: -
abundance: -
j_gene: TRBJ2-1
v_gene: TRBV7-2
CDR3nt: TGTGCCAGCAGCTTTAATTACAATGAGCAGTTCTTC
CDR3aa: CASSFNYNEQFF

d_gene: TRBD2
abundance: -
j_gene: TRBJ2-3
v_gene: TRBV5-1
CDR3nt: TGCGCCAGCAGCGACGGACTAGCGGGAACAGATACGCAGTATTTT
CDR3aa: CASSDGLAGTDTQYF

d_gene: -
abundance: -
j_gene: TRBJ1-2
v_gene: TRBV30
CDR3nt: TGTGCCTGGAGTGGGAGGAAATTTTCAAATGGCTACACCTTC
CDR3aa: CAWSGRKFSNGYTF

d_gene: TRBD2
abundance: -
j_gene: TRBJ2-5
v_gene: TRBV5-4
CDR3nt: TGTGCCAGCAGCTTGCTAGCGGGAGAGACCCAGTACTTC
CDR3aa: CASSLLAGETQYF

d_gene: TRBD1
abundance: few
j_gene: TRBJ2-7
v_gene: TRBV27
CDR3nt: TGTGCCAGCAGTCCCGGACAGGCCAGCTCCTACGAGCAGTACTTC
CDR3aa: CASSPGQASSYEQYF

d_gene: -
abundance: -
j_gene: TRBJ1-2
v_gene: TRBV4-3
CDR3nt: TGCGCCAGCAGCCGAGCAAGTGATCCCGCCTATGGCTACACCTTC
CDR3aa: CASSRASDPAYGYTF

d_gene: -
abundance: -
j_gene: TRBJ2-7
v_gene: TRBV7-6
CDR3nt: TGTGCCAGCAGCTTAGAGACAGGAGGTTACGAGCAGTACTTC
CDR3aa: CASSLETGGYEQYF

d_gene: -
abundance: -
j_gene: TRBJ1-5
v_gene: TRBV2
CDR3nt: TGTGCCAGCAGCTACATAAAAGACAGGTACAATCAGCCCCAGCATTTT
CDR3aa: CASSYIKDRYNQPQHF

d_gene: -
abundance: -
j_gene: TRBJ1-1
v_gene: TRBV7-8
CDR3nt: TGTGCCAGCAGCGCCACTGGCTCACGGGGATACACTGAAGCTTTCTTT
CDR3aa: CASSATGSRGYTEAFF

d_gene: -
abundance: -
j_gene: TRBJ2-7
v_gene: TRBV7-6
CDR3nt: TGTGCCAGCAGCCACCGGTCCTACGAGCAGTACTTC
CDR3aa: CASSHRSYEQYF

d_gene: TRBD2
abundance: -
j_gene: TRBJ2-1
v_gene: TRBV9
CDR3nt: TGTGCCAGCAGCCCACTAGCGGGGTCCTACAATGAGCAGTTCTTC
CDR3aa: CASSPLAGSYNEQFF

d_gene: -
abundance: -
j_gene: TRBJ2-7
v_gene: TRBV6-6
CDR3nt: TGTGCCAGCAGTGGACTACTATACTACGAGCAGTACTTC
CDR3aa: CASSGLLYYEQYF

d_gene: -
abundance: -
j_gene: TRBJ1-1
v_gene: TRBV19
CDR3nt: TGTGCCAGTTTCAGAACAGGGACCAACACTGAAGCTTTCTTT
CDR3aa: CASFRTGTNTEAFF

d_gene: -
abundance: -
j_gene: TRBJ1-5
v_gene: TRBV19
CDR3nt: TGTGCCAGTCGCCCCGCGGGACGGTACAATCAGCCCCAGCATTTT
CDR3aa: CASRPAGRYNQPQHF

d_gene: -
abundance: -
j_gene: TRBJ2-7
v_gene: TRBV29-1
CDR3nt: TGCAGCGTTGAATCGGACAGCCCCGGGAACGAGCAGTACTTC
CDR3aa: CSVESDSPGNEQYF